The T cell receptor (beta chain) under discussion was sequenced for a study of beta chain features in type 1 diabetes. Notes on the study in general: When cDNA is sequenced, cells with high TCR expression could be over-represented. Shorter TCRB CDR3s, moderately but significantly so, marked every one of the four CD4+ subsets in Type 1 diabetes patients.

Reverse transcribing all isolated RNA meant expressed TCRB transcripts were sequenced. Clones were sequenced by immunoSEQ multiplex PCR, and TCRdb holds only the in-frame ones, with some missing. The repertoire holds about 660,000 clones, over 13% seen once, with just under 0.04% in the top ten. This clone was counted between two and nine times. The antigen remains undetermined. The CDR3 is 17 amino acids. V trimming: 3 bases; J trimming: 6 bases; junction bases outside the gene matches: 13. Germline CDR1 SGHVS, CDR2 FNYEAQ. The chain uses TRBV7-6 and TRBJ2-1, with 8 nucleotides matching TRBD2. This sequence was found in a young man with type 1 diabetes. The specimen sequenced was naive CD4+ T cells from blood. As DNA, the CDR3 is TGTGCCAGCAGCTTGGGGCCCCAAAAGCGGGAGTCCAATGAGCAGTTCTTC. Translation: CASSLGPQKRESNEQFF.